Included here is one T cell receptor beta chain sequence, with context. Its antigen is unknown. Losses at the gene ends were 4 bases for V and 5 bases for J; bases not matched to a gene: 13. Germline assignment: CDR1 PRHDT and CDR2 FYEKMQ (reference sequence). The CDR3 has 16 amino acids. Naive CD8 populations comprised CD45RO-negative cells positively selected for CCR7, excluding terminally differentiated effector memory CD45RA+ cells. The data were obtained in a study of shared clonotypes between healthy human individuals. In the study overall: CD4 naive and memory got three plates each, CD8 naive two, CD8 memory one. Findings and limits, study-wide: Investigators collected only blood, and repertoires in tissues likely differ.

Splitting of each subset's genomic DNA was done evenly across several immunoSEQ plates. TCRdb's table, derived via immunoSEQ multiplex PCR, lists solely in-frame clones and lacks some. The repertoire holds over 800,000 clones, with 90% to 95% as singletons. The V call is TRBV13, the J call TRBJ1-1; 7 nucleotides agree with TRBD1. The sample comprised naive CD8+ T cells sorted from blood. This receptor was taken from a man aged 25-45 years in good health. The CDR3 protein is CASSSRQGLEGTEAFF. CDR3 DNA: TGTGCCAGCAGCTCCCGACAGGGTCTTGAGGGTACTGAAGCTTTCTTT.